This T cell receptor (beta chain) was sequenced in a study of blood T cell repertoires in COVID-19. Study summary: Material from acute and convalescent COVID-19 was sourced from the United States, Italy and Spain.

Germline values: CDR1 WSHSY, CDR2 SAAADI. The CDR3 extends over 16 amino acids. The V gene lost 0 bases and the J gene lost 5 bases, with 16 bases spanning the gap. Repertoires were generated with immunoSEQ multiplex PCR, while TCRdb's copy carries only in-frame clones and drops some. The data show a few hundred thousand clones, 87% seen once. The sequence was obtained from a woman aged 25 to 39 who had recovered from COVID-19. The sequencing input was PBMCs or T cells enriched from blood (not recorded which). V is TRBV10-2 and J is TRBJ2-5; D is unclear. The CDR3 here is CASSESFGVILETQYF. CDR3 DNA: TGCGCCAGCAGTGAGTCATTTGGAGTGATCCTCGAGACCCAGTACTTC.